This is a list of T cell receptor beta chains from one sample in a study of cytomegalovirus exposure and HLA in healthy donors. Sequencing used immunoSEQ multiplex PCR; TCRdb keeps in-frame clones, though not all of them. The sample includes tens of thousands of clones, approximately 93% of them seen just once. The source material was PBMCs. Source of these receptors: a man between 18 and 35 years old in good health and CMV-seropositive. Both conserved end residues are part of each CDR3. A D gene is named only where the DNA matches it firmly. Clone sizes are given selectively: once, few, many, or a class where the clone is expanded.

D gene	clone size	J gene	V gene	CDR3 protein	CDR3 DNA
NA	NA	TRBJ2-6	TRBV16	CASSPANVLTF	TGTGCCAGCAGCCCAGCCAACGTCCTGACTTTC
TRBD1	few	TRBJ1-2	TRBV27	CASSLGTGYGYTF	TGTGCCAGCAGTTTGGGGACAGGTTATGGCTACACCTTC
TRBD1	NA	TRBJ2-7	TRBV28	CASTIGQDPYEQYF	TGTGCCAGCACCATCGGACAGGACCCCTACGAGCAGTACTTC
NA	once	TRBJ1-2	TRBV28	CASSSTGLGYTF	TGTGCCAGCAGTTCTACAGGGCTCGGCTACACCTTC
NA	NA	TRBJ2-5	TRBV5-1	CASSPDSVQETQYF	TGCGCCAGCAGCCCGGACAGCGTGCAAGAGACCCAGTACTTC
NA	NA	TRBJ2-4	TRBV25-1	CASSDGFLKNIQYF	TGTGCCAGCAGTGACGGGTTTCTTAAAAACATTCAGTACTTC
TRBD1	NA	TRBJ1-1	TRBV6-6	CASSYDRGGTEAFF	TGTGCCAGCAGTTACGACAGGGGTGGCACTGAAGCTTTCTTT
TRBD1	NA	TRBJ2-7	TRBV19	CASSGTGGSYEQYF	TGTGCCAGTAGTGGGACAGGGGGTTCCTACGAGCAGTACTTC
NA	NA	TRBJ2-6	TRBV5-1	CASSPDSPSGANVLTF	TGCGCCAGCAGCCCGGACAGTCCCTCTGGGGCCAACGTCCTGACTTTC
TRBD1	NA	TRBJ1-5	TRBV19	CATKGTVNQPQHF	TGTGCCACCAAGGGGACAGTTAATCAGCCCCAGCATTTT
NA	NA	TRBJ2-3	TRBV2	CASTGGRGVITDTQYF	TGTGCCAGCACCGGAGGCCGAGGCGTCATCACAGATACGCAGTATTTT
TRBD2	once	TRBJ2-7	TRBV5-4	CASSSGGIASSYEQYF	TGTGCCAGCAGCTCGGGGGGGATCGCATCCTCCTACGAGCAGTACTTC
NA	NA	TRBJ2-3	TRBV12-5	CASGLLTDTQYF	TGTGCTAGTGGTTTGCTCACAGATACGCAGTATTTT
TRBD1	once	TRBJ2-4	TRBV18	CASSPPATGGFAKNIQYF	TGTGCCAGCTCACCACCTGCGACAGGGGGCTTTGCCAAAAACATTCAGTACTTC
TRBD1	NA	TRBJ1-1	TRBV5-1	CASSETGAGTEAFF	TGCGCCAGCAGCGAAACAGGGGCGGGCACTGAAGCTTTCTTT
NA	NA	TRBJ1-2	TRBV5-4	CASSPPQGTRDGYTF	TGTGCCAGCAGCCCTCCCCAAGGGACTCGCGATGGCTACACCTTC
NA	once	TRBJ1-1	TRBV5-1	CASSFRVATEAFF	TGCGCCAGCAGCTTCCGGGTGGCCACTGAAGCTTTCTTT
NA	NA	TRBJ2-3	TRBV7-9	CASSLGSSTDTQYF	TGTGCCAGCAGCTTAGGATCTAGTACAGATACGCAGTATTTT
NA	NA	TRBJ2-5	TRBV18	CASSPVAEVETQYF	TGTGCCAGCTCACCTGTAGCAGAGGTGGAGACCCAGTACTTC
NA	NA	TRBJ2-5	TRBV29-1	CSASRGTEETQYF	TGCAGCGCCAGTCGGGGGACCGAAGAGACCCAGTACTTC
TRBD2	NA	TRBJ2-7	TRBV4-1	CASSQQTSGSYEQYF	TGCGCCAGCAGCCAGCAGACTAGCGGGTCCTACGAGCAGTACTTC
TRBD1	NA	TRBJ1-4	TRBV4-1	CASSPGQGGFEKLFF	TGCGCCAGCAGCCCGGGACAGGGAGGCTTTGAAAAACTGTTTTTT
NA	NA	TRBJ2-5	TRBV6-5	CASSLLGQQEETQYF	TGTGCCAGCAGTTTGCTCGGACAGCAGGAAGAGACCCAGTACTTC
TRBD2	NA	TRBJ2-1	TRBV5-5	CASRSGRAYNEQFF	TGTGCCAGCAGAAGCGGGAGGGCCTACAATGAGCAGTTCTTC